This T cell receptor (beta chain) stems from a study of graft-versus-host responses after intestinal transplantation. Overall study context: The recipients all started with anti-thymocyte globulin induction and then took tacrolimus and steroids for around three years.

The data were produced by immunoSEQ multiplex PCR, yet TCRdb's version contains in-frame clones alone and is incomplete. The top ten hold around 6.1% of the sample, which has 15,000 to 20,000 clones, approximately 87% seen once. Trimming shortened V by 2 bases and J by 5 bases, and 13 bases separated the two germline ends. Germline assignment: CDR1 MDHEN and CDR2 SYDVKM. The CDR3 consists of 14 residues. The material was bone marrow, obtained about 120 days after intestinal transplantation. The sequence derives from a human patient who received an intestinal transplant, so some T cells may come from the graft donor. The chain is built from TRBV28 and TRBJ2-7; weak D call: TRBD2 (6 bases). For the CDR3, the DNA is TGTGCCAGCAGTTTACTGGGACTTCGGGACGAGCAGTACTTC. Translated, it gives CASSLLGLRDEQYF.